This T cell receptor (beta chain) was obtained from a study of OX40 agonist ivuxolimab in advanced cancers. The V and J ends lost 3 bases and 6 bases, in that order; junction bases with no gene match: 14. CDR1 is MNHEY, CDR2 SMNVEV, per germline (reference sequence). This CDR3 spans 16 amino acids. The protocol was immunoSEQ multiplex PCR, while the TCRdb copy is restricted to in-frame clones and leaves out a portion. The table includes nearly 45,000 clones, around 84% detected once. This sequence joins TRBV27 and TRBJ2-7; TRBD1 matches 7 bases. The material was CD4+ or CD8+ T cells sorted from blood, obtained in a trial of the OX40 agonist ivuxolimab. The clonotype was recovered from an adult with an advanced solid tumor such as melanoma, head and neck, liver or kidney cancer. The CDR3 sequence is CASSFGTAATGSEQYF. The CDR3 bases are TGTGCCAGCAGTTTCGGGACAGCGGCTACCGGCTCCGAGCAGTACTTC.